This T cell receptor (beta chain) emerged from a study of cytomegalovirus exposure and HLA in healthy donors. The V gene's germline CDR1 is SGHKS and CDR2 YYEKEE (reference sequence). CDR3 length: 14 amino acids. V was pared by 9 bases and J by 3 bases, with 11 bases of the junction left unmatched. PCR employed 60 Vbeta and 13 Jbeta primers. Measured with immunoSEQ multiplex PCR; TCRdb has only the in-frame clones, and not every one. The sample has about 110,000 clones, about 70% seen once. Sequencing input: PBMCs. This receptor was obtained from a female donor in good health and CMV-seronegative. The chain carries TRBV5-5 and TRBJ2-7, with 8 bases fitting TRBD1. CDR3 nucleotide sequence: TGTGCCACTGCCCGACAGGGGCACCTCTACGAGCAGTACTTC. Its protein product is CATARQGHLYEQYF.